Below, 24 T cell receptor beta chains from the same sample are listed, as sequenced in a study of OX40 agonist ivuxolimab in advanced cancers. TCRdb's copy holds only in-frame clones and misses some; the assay was immunoSEQ multiplex PCR. Here the sample spans some 74,000 clones, 85% being singletons. The sequences come from CD4+ or CD8+ T cells sorted from blood, collected in a trial of the OX40 agonist ivuxolimab. Receptors were obtained from an adult with an advanced solid tumor such as melanoma, head and neck, liver or kidney cancer.

The chain links TRBV19 to TRBJ2-1; the D call may be TRBD1 or TRBD2 (5 bases each). Germline V lookup: CDR1 LNHDA, CDR2 SQIVND (reference sequence). This CDR3 comprises 14 residues. Trimming shortened V by 3 bases and J by 9 bases, and 15 bases separated the two germline ends. CDR3 coding DNA: TGTGCCAGTAGTATGGCGGCTAGCCAGGGTGAGCAGTTCTTC. This encodes CASSMAASQGEQFF.

This clone was seen only once. This chain links TRBV7-2 with TRBJ1-5, with TRBD1 matching 7 bases. Germline assignment: CDR1 SGHTA and CDR2 FQGNSA. The junction had 4 bases not matched to a gene; V was cut back by 4 bases and J by 1 base. The CDR3 spans 15 residues. The CDR3 coding sequence is TGTGCCAGCAGCTGGGCGACAGGGAGCAATCAGCCCCAGCATTTT. This sequence encodes CASSWATGSNQPQHF. Full variable domain (rest looked up from reference TRBV7-2 and TRBJ1-5): GAGVSQSPSNKVTEKGKDVELRCDPISGHTALYWYRQSLGQGLEFLIYFQGNSAPDKSGLPSDRFSAERTGGSVSTLTIQRTQQEDSAVYLCASSWATGSNQPQHFGDGTRLSIL.

The gene calls are TRBV27 and TRBJ2-5, with D possibly TRBD1 on 5 matching bases. Germline V gene lookup returns CDR1 MNHEY and CDR2 SMNVEV (reference sequence). Deletions cut 5 bases from V and 7 bases from J, with 17 bases between. The CDR3 consists of 14 residues. CDR3: CASSPRLAQGTQYF. The CDR3 bases are TGTGCCAGCAGTCCCCGCCTCGCCCAGGGGACCCAGTACTTC.

This chain connects TRBV30 to TRBJ2-2, with D perhaps being TRBD1 or TRBD2 (6 bases each). Deletions cut 2 bases from V and 5 bases from J, with 15 bases between. This CDR3 has 15 residues. Germline loops: CDR1 GTSNPN, CDR2 SVGIG (reference sequence). In nucleotides, the CDR3 is TGTGCCTGGAGTCGGGAAGGAGGGACAACCGGGGAGCTGTTTTTT. Its translation is CAWSREGGTTGELFF.

CDR3 sequence: CATSDRGVYEQYF. In DNA, the CDR3 is TGTGCCACCTCGGACAGGGGTGTCTACGAGCAGTACTTC. V gene TRBV19 combines with J gene TRBJ2-7; 9 bases are shared with TRBD1. Trimming at V came to 10 bases and at J to 3 bases, leaving 7 bases not matched to a gene. The CDR3 loop spans 13 amino acids. CDR1 LNHDA and CDR2 SQIVND come from the germline V gene (reference sequence).

This sequence joins TRBV19 and TRBJ1-3; TRBD1 might be the D (5 bases). With 5 bases removed from V and 0 bases from J, the gap between germline ends came to 14 bases. The CDR3 is made up of 16 amino acids. Germline CDR1 is LNHDA and CDR2 is SQIVND (reference sequence). The CDR3 DNA reads TGTGCCAGTAGTTACCCCAAGGACATCTCTGGAAACACCATATATTTT. Its translation is CASSYPKDISGNTIYF.

V gene TRBV30 combines with J gene TRBJ2-7; no clear D gene. Trimming left V 3 bases short and J 6 bases short, with 9 bases between. Germline values: CDR1 GTSNPN, CDR2 SVGIG (reference sequence). The CDR3 length is 11 residues. This CDR3 is CAWSSSGEQYF. In nucleotides, the CDR3 is TGTGCCTGGAGCTCCTCAGGCGAGCAGTACTTC.

The rearrangement links TRBV14 to TRBJ2-3, with D perhaps matching TRBD2 (5 bases). V lost 4 bases and J lost 1, with 12 bases in between. The CDR3 is 15 amino acids. Germline CDR1 reads SGHDN; CDR2 reads FVKESK. CDR3 DNA: TGTGCCAGCAGCCCCGCCCGGCGGGGCACAGATACGCAGTATTTT. Its protein product is CASSPARRGTDTQYF.

CDR3 residues: CASSYRETYTGELFF. Written as DNA, the CDR3 is TGTGCCAGCAGTTACAGGGAGACGTACACCGGGGAGCTGTTTTTT. The V and J genes are TRBV6-5 and TRBJ2-2; the D gene is possibly TRBD2 (5 bases). The germline V and J ends were trimmed by 2 bases and 3 bases, with 10 bases remaining between them. Germline values: CDR1 MNHEY, CDR2 SVGAGI. CDR3 length: 15 residues.

V gene TRBV10-3 combines with J gene TRBJ2-2; D perhaps matches TRBD1 (6 bases). CDR3 length: 13 residues. Trimming stripped 10 bases from V and 5 bases from J, with 14 bases between. Germline CDR1 is ENHRY and CDR2 is SYGVKD. The CDR3 DNA reads as TGTGCCACCAGGGGTGAGGGGACCGGGGAGCTGTTTTTT. This codes for CATRGEGTGELFF.

The V call is TRBV7-8, the J call TRBJ2-5; TRBD2 aligns across 11 bases. The CDR3 is made up of 15 amino acids. Trimming cost V 5 bases and J 2 bases; bases outside gene matches: 4. Germline V CDR1 and CDR2: SGHVS, FQNEAQ. The CDR3: CASSASGRLQETQYF. CDR3 in DNA: TGTGCCAGCAGCGCTAGCGGGAGGCTTCAAGAGACCCAGTACTTC.

The chain uses TRBV2 and TRBJ2-3; D is unclear. Trimming pared 0 bases from V and 2 bases from J, leaving 9 bases between. This CDR3 contains 15 residues. CDR1 and CDR2 (germline): SNHLY, FYNNEI. This CDR3 reads CASSEALFLTDTQYF. As DNA, the CDR3 is TGTGCCAGCAGTGAAGCGCTTTTCCTCACAGATACGCAGTATTTT.

This clone was recorded a few times. The V gene is TRBV7-2, the J gene TRBJ2-2; D ambiguous. CDR1 and CDR2 from the germline V gene are SGHTA and FQGNSA. This CDR3 is built from 14 residues. The V gene lost 1 base and the J gene lost 5 bases, with 8 bases spanning the gap. CDR3 residues: CASSLDFSTGELFF. CDR3 DNA: TGTGCCAGCAGCTTAGATTTCAGTACCGGGGAGCTGTTTTTT. The variable domain in full, with the rest retrieved from reference TRBV7-2 and TRBJ2-2, is GAGVSQSPSNKVTEKGKDVELRCDPISGHTALYWYRQSLGQGLEFLIYFQGNSAPDKSGLPSDRFSAERTGGSVSTLTIQRTQQEDSAVYLCASSLDFSTGELFFGEGSRLTVL.

The chain employs TRBV6-5 and TRBJ1-2; D perhaps matches TRBD1 (6 bases). This CDR3 comprises 13 residues. CDR1 and CDR2 from the germline V gene are MNHEY and SVGAGI. V gave up 6 bases and J gave up 4 bases, with 12 bases separating them. This CDR3 reads CASRYRDGYGYTF. The CDR3 nucleotides read TGTGCCAGCAGGTACAGGGACGGCTATGGCTACACCTTC.

The chain employs TRBV19 and TRBJ1-5; D is undetermined. V lost 1 base to trimming and J lost 6 bases, with 13 bases between them. Germline CDR1 reads LNHDA; CDR2 reads SQIVND (reference sequence). This CDR3 spans 15 amino acids. The CDR3 region has the DNA TGTGCCAGTAGTATAGGCCCGGGAGTAAGTCAGCCCCAGCATTTT. Translating it yields CASSIGPGVSQPQHF.

This clone came up once. The chain uses TRBV4-3 and TRBJ2-3; D call uncertain. The CDR3 spans 17 residues. Trimming removed 1 base at V and 0 bases at J, with 14 bases between. Germline-derived CDR1 and CDR2 are LGHNA and YSLEER. CDR3 DNA sequence: TGCGCCAGCAGCCAAGCCGATGTTCGCGCTAGCACAGATACGCAGTATTTT. Its protein product is CASSQADVRASTDTQYF.

This clone was counted a single time. The chain has TRBV19 and TRBJ2-3; no clear D. This CDR3 region has 14 residues. The germline V gene encodes CDR1 LNHDA and CDR2 SQIVND (reference sequence). With 5 bases removed from V and 1 base from J, the gap between germline ends came to 10 bases. CDR3 DNA sequence: TGTGCCAGTAGTCTTCGCACTCGCACAGATACGCAGTATTTT. Translated, it gives CASSLRTRTDTQYF.

The gene calls are TRBV5-1 and TRBJ1-3; no reliable D call. The CDR3 is 17 residues long. Trimming shortened V by 3 bases and J by 0 bases, and 16 bases separated the two germline ends. Germline V gene data show CDR1 as SGHRS and CDR2 as YFSETQ. Written as DNA, the CDR3 is TGCGCCAGCAGCTCGGACCCGGACTGGAGCTCTGGAAACACCATATATTTT. Its translation is CASSSDPDWSSGNTIYF.

The V call is TRBV4-1, the J call TRBJ1-3; a possible D gene is TRBD1 (5 bases). The CDR3 spans 14 residues. The V and J ends lost 1 base and 5 bases respectively, with 9 bases between them. The germline V gene encodes CDR1 MGHRA and CDR2 YSYEKL. CDR3 amino acids: CASSQVTDRNTIYF. DNA of the CDR3: TGCGCCAGCAGCCAAGTGACAGATCGAAACACCATATATTTT.

The chain joins TRBV19 to TRBJ2-2, with TRBD1 identical over 7 bases. From germline, CDR1 is LNHDA and CDR2 SQIVND (reference sequence). The CDR3 spans 16 residues. V trimming: 0 bases; J trimming: 6 bases; junction bases outside the gene matches: 7. In nucleotides, the CDR3 is TGTGCCAGTAGTATAGATCTGAAGGGGGCCCCCGGGGAGCTGTTTTTT. Translated: CASSIDLKGAPGELFF.

The chain is built from TRBV7-2 and TRBJ1-6; D uncertain. The CDR3 sequence is 14 residues long. With 5 bases removed from V and 12 bases from J, the gap between germline ends came to 17 bases. In germline, CDR1 is SGHTA, CDR2 FQGNSA. The chain's CDR3 is CASSQGQALLPLHF. The CDR3 DNA is TGTGCCAGCAGCCAAGGCCAGGCCCTCTTACCCCTCCACTTT.

The rearrangement joins TRBV7-2 to TRBJ2-1, with D possibly being TRBD2 (5 bases). V lost 1 base and J 1 base, leaving 8 bases between the germline ends. The CDR3 consists of 15 residues. From germline, CDR1 is SGHTA and CDR2 FQGNSA. The CDR3 spells CASSLGTGSYNEQFF. The CDR3 bases are TGTGCCAGCAGCTTAGGGACTGGATCCTACAATGAGCAGTTCTTC.

V and J are TRBV11-2 and TRBJ2-7, with D unclear. This CDR3 comprises 13 residues. CDR1 and CDR2 (germline): SGHAT, FQNNGV. Deletions cut 4 bases from V and 8 bases from J, with 15 bases between. In DNA, the CDR3 is TGTGCCAGCAGCTCCCTGCGAAGGCCCCAGCAGTACTTC. This translates into CASSSLRRPQQYF.

The chain is built from TRBV19 and TRBJ2-3, with a tentative D call TRBD1 (5 bases). The CDR3 sequence is 13 residues long. The germline V gene has CDR1 LNHDA and CDR2 SQIVND (reference sequence). V gave up 7 bases and J gave up 2 bases, with 10 bases separating them. The CDR3, as DNA: TGTGCCAGTACGGACATATACACAGATACGCAGTATTTT. It translates to CASTDIYTDTQYF.